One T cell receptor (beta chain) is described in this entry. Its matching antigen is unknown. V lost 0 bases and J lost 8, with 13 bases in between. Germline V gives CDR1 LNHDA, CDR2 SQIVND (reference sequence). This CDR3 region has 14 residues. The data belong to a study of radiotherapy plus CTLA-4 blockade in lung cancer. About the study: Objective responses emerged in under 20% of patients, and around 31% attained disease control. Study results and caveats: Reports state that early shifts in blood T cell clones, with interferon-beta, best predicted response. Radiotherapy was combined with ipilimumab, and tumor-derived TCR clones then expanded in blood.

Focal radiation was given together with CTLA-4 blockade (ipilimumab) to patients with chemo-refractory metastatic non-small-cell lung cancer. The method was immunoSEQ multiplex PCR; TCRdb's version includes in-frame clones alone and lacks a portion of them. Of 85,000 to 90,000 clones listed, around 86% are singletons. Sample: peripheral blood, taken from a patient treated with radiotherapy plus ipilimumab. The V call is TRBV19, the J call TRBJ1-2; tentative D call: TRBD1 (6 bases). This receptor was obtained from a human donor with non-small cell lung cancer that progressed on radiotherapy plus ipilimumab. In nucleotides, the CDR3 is TGTGCCAGTAGTATAGAGACAGGTCGCAGCGGCTACACCTTC. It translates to CASSIETGRSGYTF.